This note documents a single TCR beta chain sequence. This entry is derived from a study of control samples from healthy donors and cancer patients. Data came from immunoSEQ multiplex PCR; TCRdb stores just in-frame clones and leaves some out. This sample has 100,000 to 150,000 clones, with over 75% found just once. The CDR3 sequence is 13 residues long. The germline gives CDR1 SGHTA, CDR2 FQGNSA. Deletions cut 5 bases from V and 2 bases from J, with 10 bases between. The sequenced sample consisted of blood. The clonotype comes from a man aged 40-50 years in good health. The chain uses TRBV7-2 and TRBJ2-7, with no clear D. CDR3 amino acids: CASSNGPTYEQYF. CDR3 nucleotides: TGTGCCAGCAGCAACGGACCGACCTACGAGCAGTACTTC.